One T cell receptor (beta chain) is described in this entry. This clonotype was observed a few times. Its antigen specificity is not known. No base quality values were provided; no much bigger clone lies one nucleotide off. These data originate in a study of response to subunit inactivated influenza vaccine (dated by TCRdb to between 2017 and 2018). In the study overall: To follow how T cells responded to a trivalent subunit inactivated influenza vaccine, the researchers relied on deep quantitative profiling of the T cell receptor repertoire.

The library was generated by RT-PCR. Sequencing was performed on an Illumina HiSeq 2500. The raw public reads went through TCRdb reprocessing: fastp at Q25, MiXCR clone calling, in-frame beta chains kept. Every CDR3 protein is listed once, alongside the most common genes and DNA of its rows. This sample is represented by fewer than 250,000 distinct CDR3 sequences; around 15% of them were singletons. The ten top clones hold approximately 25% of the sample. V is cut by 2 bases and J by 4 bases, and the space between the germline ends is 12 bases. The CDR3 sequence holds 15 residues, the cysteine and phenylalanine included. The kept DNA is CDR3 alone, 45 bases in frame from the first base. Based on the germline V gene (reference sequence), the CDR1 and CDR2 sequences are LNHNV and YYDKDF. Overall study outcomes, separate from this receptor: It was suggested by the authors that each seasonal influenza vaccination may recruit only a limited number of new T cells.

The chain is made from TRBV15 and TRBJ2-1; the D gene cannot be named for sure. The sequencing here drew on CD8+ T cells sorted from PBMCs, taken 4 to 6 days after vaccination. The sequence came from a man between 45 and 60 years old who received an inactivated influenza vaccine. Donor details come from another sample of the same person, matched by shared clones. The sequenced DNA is TGTGCCACCAGCAGACGGCAACCCGCTTACAATGAGCAGTTCTTC. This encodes CATSRRQPAYNEQFF.